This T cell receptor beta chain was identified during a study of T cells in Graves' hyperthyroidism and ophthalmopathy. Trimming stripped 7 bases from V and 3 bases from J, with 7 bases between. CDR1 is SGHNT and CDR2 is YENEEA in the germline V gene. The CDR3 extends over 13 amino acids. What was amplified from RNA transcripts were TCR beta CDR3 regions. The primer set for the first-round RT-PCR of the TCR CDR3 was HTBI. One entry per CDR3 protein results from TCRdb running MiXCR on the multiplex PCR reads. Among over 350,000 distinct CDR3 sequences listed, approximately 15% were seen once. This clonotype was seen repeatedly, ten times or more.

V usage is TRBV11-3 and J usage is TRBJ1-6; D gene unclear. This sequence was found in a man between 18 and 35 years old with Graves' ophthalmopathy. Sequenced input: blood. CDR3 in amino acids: CASKRDYNSPLHF. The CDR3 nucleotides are TGTGCCAGCAAACGGGACTATAATTCACCCCTCCACTTT.